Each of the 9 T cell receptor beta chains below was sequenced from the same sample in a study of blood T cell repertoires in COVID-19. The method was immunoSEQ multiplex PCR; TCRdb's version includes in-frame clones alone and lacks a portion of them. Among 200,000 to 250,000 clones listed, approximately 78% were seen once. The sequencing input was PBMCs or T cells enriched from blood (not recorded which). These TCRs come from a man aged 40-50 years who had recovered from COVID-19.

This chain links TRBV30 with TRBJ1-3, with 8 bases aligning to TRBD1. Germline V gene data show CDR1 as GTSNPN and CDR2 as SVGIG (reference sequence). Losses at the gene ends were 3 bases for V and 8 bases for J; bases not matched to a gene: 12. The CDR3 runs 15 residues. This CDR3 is CAWRGQGRLEDTIYF. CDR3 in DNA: TGTGCCTGGAGAGGACAGGGACGTCTTGAGGACACCATATATTTT.

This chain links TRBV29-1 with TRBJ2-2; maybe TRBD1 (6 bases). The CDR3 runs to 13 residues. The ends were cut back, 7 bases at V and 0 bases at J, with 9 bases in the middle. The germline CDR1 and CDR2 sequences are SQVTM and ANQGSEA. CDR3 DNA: TGCAGCGCCCGGACAGCGAACACCGGGGAGCTGTTTTTT. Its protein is CSARTANTGELFF.

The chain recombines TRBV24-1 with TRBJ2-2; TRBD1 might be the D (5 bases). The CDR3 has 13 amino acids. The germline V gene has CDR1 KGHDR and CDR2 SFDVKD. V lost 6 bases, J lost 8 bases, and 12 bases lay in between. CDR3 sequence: CATSKGARGELFF. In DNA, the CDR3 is TGTGCCACCAGTAAAGGGGCACGGGGGGAGCTGTTTTTT.

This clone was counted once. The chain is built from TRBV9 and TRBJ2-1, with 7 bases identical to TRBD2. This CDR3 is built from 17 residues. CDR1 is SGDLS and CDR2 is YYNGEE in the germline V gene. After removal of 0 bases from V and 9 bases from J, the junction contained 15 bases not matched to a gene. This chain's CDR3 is CASSVGLGGTLASEQFF. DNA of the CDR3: TGTGCCAGCAGCGTAGGTTTGGGGGGGACGCTCGCGAGTGAGCAGTTCTTC. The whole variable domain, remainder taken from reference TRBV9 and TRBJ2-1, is DSGVTQTPKHLITATGQRVTLRCSPRSGDLSVYWYQQSLDQGLQFLIQYYNGEERAKGNILERFSAQQFPDLHSELNLSSLELGDSALYFCASSVGLGGTLASEQFFGPGTRLTVL.

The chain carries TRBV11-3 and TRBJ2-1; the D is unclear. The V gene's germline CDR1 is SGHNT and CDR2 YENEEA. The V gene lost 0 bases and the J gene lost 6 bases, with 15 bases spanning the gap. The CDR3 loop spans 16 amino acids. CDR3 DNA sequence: TGTGCCAGCAGCTTAGATGGAACAAACTATATCAATGAGCAGTTCTTC. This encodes CASSLDGTNYINEQFF.

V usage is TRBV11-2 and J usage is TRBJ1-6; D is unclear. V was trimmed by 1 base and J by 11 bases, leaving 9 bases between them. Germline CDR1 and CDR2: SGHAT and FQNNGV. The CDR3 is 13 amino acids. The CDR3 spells CASSLGYNAPLHF. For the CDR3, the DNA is TGTGCCAGCAGCTTAGGTTACAATGCACCCCTCCACTTT.

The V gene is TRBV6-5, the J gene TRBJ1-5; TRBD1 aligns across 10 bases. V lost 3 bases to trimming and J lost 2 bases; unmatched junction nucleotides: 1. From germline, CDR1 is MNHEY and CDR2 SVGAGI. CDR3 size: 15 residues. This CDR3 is CASSYGTGGNQPQHF. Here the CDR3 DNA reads TGTGCCAGCAGTTATGGGACAGGGGGCAATCAGCCCCAGCATTTT.

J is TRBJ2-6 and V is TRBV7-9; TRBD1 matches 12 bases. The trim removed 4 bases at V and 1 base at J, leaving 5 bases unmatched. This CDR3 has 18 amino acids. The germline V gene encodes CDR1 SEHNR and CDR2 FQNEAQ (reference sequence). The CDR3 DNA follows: TGTGCCAGCAGCTCATGGGACAGGGGGCTGTCTGGGGCCAACGTCCTGACTTTC. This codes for CASSSWDRGLSGANVLTF.

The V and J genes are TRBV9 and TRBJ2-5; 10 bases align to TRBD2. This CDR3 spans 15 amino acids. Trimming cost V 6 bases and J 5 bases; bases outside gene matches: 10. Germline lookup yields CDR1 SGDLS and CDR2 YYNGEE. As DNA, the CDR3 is TGTGCCAGCACCCCGAACGAGCGGGGGGGGGAGACCCAGTACTTC. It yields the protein CASTPNERGGETQYF.